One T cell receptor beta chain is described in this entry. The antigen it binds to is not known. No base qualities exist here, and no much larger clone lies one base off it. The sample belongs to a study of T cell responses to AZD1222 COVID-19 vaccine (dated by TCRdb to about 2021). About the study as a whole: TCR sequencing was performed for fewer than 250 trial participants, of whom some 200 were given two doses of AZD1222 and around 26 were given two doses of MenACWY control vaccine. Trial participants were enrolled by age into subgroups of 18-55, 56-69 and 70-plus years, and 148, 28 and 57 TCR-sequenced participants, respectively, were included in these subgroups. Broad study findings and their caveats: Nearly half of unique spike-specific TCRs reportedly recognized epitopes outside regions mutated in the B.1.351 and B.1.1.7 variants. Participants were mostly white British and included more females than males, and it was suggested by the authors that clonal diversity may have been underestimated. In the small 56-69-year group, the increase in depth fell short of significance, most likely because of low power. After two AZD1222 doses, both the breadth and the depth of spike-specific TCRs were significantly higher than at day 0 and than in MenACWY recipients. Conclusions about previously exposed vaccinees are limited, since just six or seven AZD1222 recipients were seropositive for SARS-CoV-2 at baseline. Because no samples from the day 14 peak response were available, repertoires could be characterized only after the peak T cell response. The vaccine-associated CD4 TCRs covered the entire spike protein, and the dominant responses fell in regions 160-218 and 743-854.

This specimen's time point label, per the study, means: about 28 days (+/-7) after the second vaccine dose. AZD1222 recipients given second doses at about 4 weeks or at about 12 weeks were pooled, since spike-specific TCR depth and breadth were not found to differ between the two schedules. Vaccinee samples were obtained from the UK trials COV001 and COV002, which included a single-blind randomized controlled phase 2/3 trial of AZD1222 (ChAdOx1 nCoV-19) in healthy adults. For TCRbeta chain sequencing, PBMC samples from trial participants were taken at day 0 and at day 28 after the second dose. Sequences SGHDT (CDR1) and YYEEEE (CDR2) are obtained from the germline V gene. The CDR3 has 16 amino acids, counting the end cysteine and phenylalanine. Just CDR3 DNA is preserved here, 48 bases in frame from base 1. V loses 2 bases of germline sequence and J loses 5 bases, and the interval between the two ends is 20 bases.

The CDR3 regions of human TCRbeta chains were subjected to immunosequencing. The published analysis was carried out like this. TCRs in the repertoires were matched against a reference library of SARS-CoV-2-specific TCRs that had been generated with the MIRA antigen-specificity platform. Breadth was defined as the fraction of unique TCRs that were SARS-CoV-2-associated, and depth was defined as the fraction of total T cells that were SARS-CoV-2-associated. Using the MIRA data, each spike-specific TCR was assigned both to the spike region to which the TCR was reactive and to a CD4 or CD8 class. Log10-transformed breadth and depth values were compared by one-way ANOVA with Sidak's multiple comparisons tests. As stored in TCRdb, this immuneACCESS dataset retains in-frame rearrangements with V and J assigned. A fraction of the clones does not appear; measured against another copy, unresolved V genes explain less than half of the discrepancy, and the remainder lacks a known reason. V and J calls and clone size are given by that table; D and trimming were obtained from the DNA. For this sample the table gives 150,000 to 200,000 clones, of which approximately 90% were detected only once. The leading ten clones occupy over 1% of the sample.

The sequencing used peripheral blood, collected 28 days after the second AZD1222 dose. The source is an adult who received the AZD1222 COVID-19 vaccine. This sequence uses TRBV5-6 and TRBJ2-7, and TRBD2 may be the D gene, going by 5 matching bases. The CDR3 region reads CASSLLVAPLMDEQYF. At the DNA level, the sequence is TGTGCCAGCAGCTTACTAGTCGCCCCACTGATGGACGAGCAGTACTTC.